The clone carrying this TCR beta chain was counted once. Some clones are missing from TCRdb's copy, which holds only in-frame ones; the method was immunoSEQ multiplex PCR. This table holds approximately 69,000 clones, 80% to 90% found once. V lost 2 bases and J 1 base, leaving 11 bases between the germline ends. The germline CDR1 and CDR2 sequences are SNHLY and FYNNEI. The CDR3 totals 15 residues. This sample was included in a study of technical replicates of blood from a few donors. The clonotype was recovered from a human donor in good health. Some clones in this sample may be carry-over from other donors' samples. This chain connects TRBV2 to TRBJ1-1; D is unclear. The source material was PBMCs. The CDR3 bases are TGTGCCAGCAGTGAATCCCCGGGAGGGAACACTGAAGCTTTCTTT. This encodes CASSESPGGNTEAFF.